This paragraph covers one TCR beta chain sequence. These data are taken from a study of blood T cell repertoires in COVID-19. Study context: Some COVID-19 samples were acute and others convalescent; all came from the United States, Italy and Spain. From T cells, B-cell-depleted T cells, or PBMCs came the material, which was cDNA or gDNA.

As handled by the study authors: Nucleated cell number was recorded as an estimate derived from reference gene primer amplification. Only in-frame clones appear in the TCRdb table, and some are missing; sequencing was by immunoSEQ multiplex PCR. V and J calls and clone size are given by that table; D and trimming were obtained from the DNA. This sample yields 65,000 to 95,000 clones, of which about 79% are seen a single time; about 22% belongs to the top ten. V was pared by 5 bases and J by 4 bases, with 17 bases between. The CDR3 spans 15 residues. Germline assignment: CDR1 LNHDA and CDR2 SQIVND (reference sequence).

The rearrangement joins TRBV19 to TRBJ1-2, with D uncertain. Sequenced material: peripheral blood. The receptor's source is a woman in her 50s with acute or convalescent COVID-19. The CDR3 region has the DNA TGTGCCAGTAGTGTCGACATCGAGGGCCTCTATGGCTACACCTTC. Its translation is CASSVDIEGLYGYTF.